This T cell receptor (beta chain) was captured by sequencing in a study of blood T cell repertoires in COVID-19. About the study: The United States, Italy and Spain were the sources of the acute and convalescent COVID-19 samples. PBMCs, B-cell-depleted T cells, or T cells were the source of the cDNA or gDNA that made up the material.

Trimming shortened V by 7 bases and J by 0 bases, and 13 bases separated the two germline ends. CDR3 length: 14 amino acids. Germline CDR1 SNHLY, CDR2 FYNNEI. Original analysis: Nucleated cell number was recorded as an estimate derived from reference gene primer amplification. Clones were sequenced by immunoSEQ multiplex PCR, and TCRdb holds only the in-frame ones, with some missing. V, J and clone size reflect that table, while D and trimming were determined from the DNA. Found here are tens of thousands of clones, nearly 90% of them singletons; the top ten hold 5.2%. This receptor was identified in a woman of 80 years or more with active COVID-19. Sequencing input: peripheral blood. The rearrangement joins TRBV2 to TRBJ2-7, with D possibly being TRBD1 (6 bases). The CDR3: CASNGQFGSYEQYF. CDR3 nucleotides: TGTGCCAGCAACGGACAGTTTGGCTCCTACGAGCAGTACTTC.